This T cell receptor beta chain was recovered during a study of T cells in Graves' hyperthyroidism and ophthalmopathy. On the study more broadly: Staff took peripheral blood when the initial diagnosis was made, before any treatment began.

The hyperthyroidism patients had all been newly diagnosed, and their disease duration was under 2 months. Their ages ranged from 18 to 65 years. This sample holds PBMCs from under 11 ml fresh peripheral blood. Germline CDR1 and CDR2: LNHDA and SQIVND (reference sequence). V was clipped by 1 base and J by 2 bases, with 14 bases between them. The CDR3 length is 16 residues. Overall study results and limits: Before onset, by a median of about six months, the model predicted ophthalmopathy.

It was RNA transcripts that yielded the amplified TCR beta CDR3 regions. A set of HTBI primers served as the primers for a first-round RT-PCR of the TCR CDR3. TCRdb ran MiXCR on the multiplex PCR reads and lists one entry per CDR3 protein. This repertoire shows hundreds of thousands of distinct CDR3 sequences, approximately 40% found once; its top ten account for around 32%. The sample holds a few counts of this clonotype. The antigen is not known. Sequencing was performed on blood. This TCR was sampled from a woman aged 40-49 years with Graves' hyperthyroidism. This chain uses TRBV19 with TRBJ1-2; possibly TRBD1 for D (6 bases). The CDR3 nucleotides read TGTGCCAGTAGTATAGCTCGTTGGGACATCAACTATGGCTACACCTTC. Translation: CASSIARWDINYGYTF.